This paragraph reports one T cell receptor (beta chain). Its recognized antigen is unknown. Base qualities are not provided; no much larger clone lies one nucleotide away. CDR1 and CDR2 are drawn from the germline V gene: MDHEN, SYDVKM. The CDR3 contains 18 residues, cysteine and phenylalanine counted. Left in the record is the CDR3 DNA by itself, 54 bases read in frame from the first base. Trimming takes 1 base off V and 0 bases off J; junction bases not matched to a gene: 12. The collaborating institutions used their own protocols to collect whole blood in K2EDTA tubes. For TCRbeta analysis, collaborators shipped samples as frozen whole blood, isolated PBMCs, or DNA extracted from either of those sample types. TCRbeta CDR3 regions were amplified from genomic DNA using the immunoSEQ Assay, a bias-controlled multiplex PCR. In the source study's methods: Nucleated cell counts per sample were estimated from amplification of reference gene primers within the assay. To quantify the absolute abundance of each unique TCRbeta CDR3 rearrangement, sequence reads were collapsed and filtered. For each sample, productive Simpson clonality was calculated by taking the square root of Simpson's diversity index across productive rearrangements. Not all clones reach the TCRdb copy of this immuneACCESS table, which keeps in-frame sequences only. Checked studies attribute under half of the gap to unresolved V genes and leave the rest unexplained. D and trimming come from the DNA, and the V and J calls and clone size come from that table. The sample includes 95,000 to 150,000 clones, with 77% observed a single time. Over 7% of the sample comes from the top ten.

This specimen belongs to a study of blood T cell repertoires in COVID-19 (dated by TCRdb to 2018 to 2020). Regarding the study in general: Samples covering the acute and convalescent phases of COVID-19 were provided by collaborators in the United States, Italy and Spain. Deeply sampled blood TCRbeta repertoires from subjects exposed to, actively infected with, or recovered from COVID-19 were included in the dataset. The prospective study material was composed of cDNA or gDNA derived from T cells, B-cell-depleted T cells, or PBMCs. The repertoires were released in a freely available public database intended as a resource for research on the immune response to SARS-CoV-2. Sample metadata almost always included a de-identified subject ID, COVID-19 status, age in years and sex. Samples came from the ongoing ImmuneRACE study (first 160 participants) plus 1,254 subjects from 6 global collaborators. Where available, HLA class I and class II types were taken from metadata supplied by the sample provider and were not determined by assay-based typing. Study-wide conclusions, independent of this receptor: The amount of clinical and demographic metadata varied by source and participant and was provided uncurated.

This chain is built from TRBV28 and TRBJ2-7; TRBD1 aligns with 7 central bases. This receptor was identified in a human donor in a cohort sampled during active COVID-19. Sequencing was performed on peripheral blood. The CDR3 reads as follows: CASSLYGDSREHSYEQYF. The bases read TGTGCCAGCAGTTTATACGGGGACAGCCGAGAGCACTCCTACGAGCAGTACTTC.